The 20 T cell receptor beta chains in this list originate from one sample, sequenced in a study of shared clonotypes between healthy human individuals. Repertoires were generated with immunoSEQ multiplex PCR, while TCRdb's copy carries only in-frame clones and drops some. This table holds about 500,000 clones, more than 70% found once. What was sequenced was PBMCs. The receptors derive from a woman aged 40 to 50 in good health. Some clones in this sample may be carry-over from other donors' samples.

This clone was counted a few times. CDR3 protein: CASSSAWASGFYEQYF. CDR3 DNA sequence: TGTGCCAGCAGCTCTGCATGGGCTAGCGGGTTCTACGAGCAGTACTTC. This chain uses TRBV7-2 with TRBJ2-7, with 8 positions matching TRBD2. The V segment lost 4 bases and the J segment 3 bases; nucleotides outside the gene matches: 11. Germline V gene sequence: CDR1 SGHTA, CDR2 FQGNSA. CDR3 length: 16 residues.

Written as DNA, the CDR3 is TGTGCCAGCAGTTTAAGGGGGGCGTATGGCTACACCTTC. Amino acids: CASSLRGAYGYTF. This chain links TRBV28 with TRBJ1-2; D is possibly TRBD1 (6 bases). The CDR3 length is 13 residues. Germline V CDR1 and CDR2: MDHEN, SYDVKM. Trimming shortened V by 2 bases and J by 5 bases, and 9 bases separated the two germline ends.

V is TRBV4-1 and J is TRBJ1-2; D is perhaps TRBD1 (5 bases). Germline lookup yields CDR1 MGHRA and CDR2 YSYEKL. The CDR3 spans 16 residues. V lost 1 base to trimming and J lost 4 bases, with 16 bases between them. The CDR3 loop is CASSQAGGFQRYGYTF. Written as DNA, the CDR3 is TGCGCCAGCAGCCAAGCGGGGGGTTTCCAACGCTATGGCTACACCTTC.

V gene TRBV11-3 combines with J gene TRBJ2-7, with a weak D call TRBD1 (5 bases). The CDR3 is 14 residues long. Germline assignment: CDR1 SGHNT and CDR2 YENEEA. Trimming took 5 bases from V and 6 from J, leaving 17 bases between them. CDR3 residues: CASSVSSGASEQYF. The CDR3 coding sequence is TGTGCCAGCAGCGTCTCCAGTGGGGCTAGCGAGCAGTACTTC.

This clone showed up just once. The chain joins TRBV2 to TRBJ1-5; 11 nucleotides align to TRBD1. V shed 7 bases, J shed 7 bases, and the junction held 9 bases outside the gene matches. CDR3 size: 15 residues. Germline values: CDR1 SNHLY, CDR2 FYNNEI. This CDR3 is CASNYGQGAGQPQHF. The CDR3 DNA sequence: TGTGCCAGCAATTATGGACAGGGGGCGGGACAGCCCCAGCATTTT.

This clone has just a few counts. Here the CDR3 reads CASSGTDPYSGANVLTF. In DNA, the CDR3 is TGCGCCAGCAGTGGGACGGATCCATACTCTGGGGCCAACGTCCTGACTTTC. This chain connects TRBV10-1 to TRBJ2-6, with D hard to call. This CDR3 spans 17 amino acids. With 4 bases removed from V and 0 bases from J, the gap between germline ends came to 13 bases. The germline V gene encodes CDR1 WNHNN and CDR2 SYGVQD (reference sequence).

The chain combines TRBV7-9 with TRBJ2-7; TRBD2 matches at 11 bases. CDR1 is SEHNR and CDR2 is FQNEAQ in the germline V gene (reference sequence). The CDR3 totals 16 residues. V lost 6 bases to trimming and J lost 1 base; unmatched junction nucleotides: 8. DNA of the CDR3: TGTGCCAGCAGAGGACTAGCGGGCGGTAATTCCTACGAGCAGTACTTC. This gives the protein CASRGLAGGNSYEQYF.

This clone was seen once. This likely stems from a read error, as it lies one base from a far larger clone. Distinct nucleotide sequences in the sample also encode this CDR3. The V call is TRBV4-2, the J call TRBJ2-7; D might be TRBD2 (6 bases). The J call may be in error: the DNA end matches TRBJ2-5 better. The CDR3 has 16 amino acids. The germline CDR1 and CDR2 sequences are LGHNA and YNFKEQ. This CDR3 reads CASSQGVVAEQETQYF. CDR3 coding DNA: TGTGCCAGCAGTCAAGGTGTGGTAGCGGAGCAAGAGACCCAGTACTTC.

This rearrangement joins TRBV4-1 to TRBJ2-2, with 10 positions matching TRBD2. The CDR3 consists of 16 residues. Germline CDR1 is MGHRA and CDR2 is YSYEKL. Germline trimming cut 4 bases from V and 5 bases from J; bases unmatched to any gene: 7. The chain's CDR3 is CASSPLAGGGTGELFF. CDR3 nucleotide sequence: TGCGCCAGCAGCCCTTTAGCGGGAGGAGGTACCGGGGAGCTGTTTTTT.

This clone was picked up a small number of times. The genes are TRBV15 and TRBJ1-1; no firm D call. This CDR3 region has 14 residues. V gave up 5 bases and J gave up 1 base, with 11 bases separating them. Germline lookup yields CDR1 LNHNV and CDR2 YYDKDF (reference sequence). CDR3 DNA sequence: TGTGCCACCAGCCCCCGGGCCGCGAACACTGAAGCTTTCTTT. This translates into CATSPRAANTEAFF. The whole variable domain, remainder taken from reference TRBV15 and TRBJ1-1, is DAMVIQNPRYQVTQFGKPVTLSCSQTLNHNVMYWYQQKSSQAPKLLFHYYDKDFNNEADTPDNFQSRRPNTSFCFLDIRSPGLGDTAMYLCATSPRAANTEAFFGQGTRLTVV.

This clone was picked up a small number of times. The rearrangement uses TRBV5-4 and TRBJ2-7, with 7 bases lining up with TRBD2. The ends lost 0 bases at V and 2 bases at J; junction bases unmatched: 8. This CDR3 has 16 residues. CDR1 and CDR2 (germline): SGHNT, YYREEE (reference sequence). This chain's CDR3 is CASSLARASGTYEQYF. CDR3 sequence (DNA): TGTGCCAGCAGCTTGGCCAGGGCTAGCGGAACCTACGAGCAGTACTTC. The whole variable domain, remainder taken from reference TRBV5-4 and TRBJ2-7, is ETGVTQSPTHLIKTRGQQVTLRCSSQSGHNTVSWYQQALGQGPQFIFQYYREEENGRGNFPPRFSGLQFPNYSSELNVNALELDDSALYLCASSLARASGTYEQYFGPGTRLTVT.

V is TRBV5-1 and J is TRBJ1-3, with D maybe TRBD2 (6 bases). The J call may be in error: the DNA end matches TRBJ2-2 better. The CDR3 spans 16 residues. In germline, CDR1 is SGHRS, CDR2 YFSETQ. CDR3 region: CASSLVIADSTGELFF. The CDR3 region has the DNA TGCGCCAGCAGCTTGGTCATAGCGGATTCCACCGGGGAGCTGTTTTTT.

The chain joins TRBV6-5 to TRBJ2-3; no clear D gene. The CDR3 loop spans 13 amino acids. CDR1 is MNHEY, CDR2 SVGAGI, per germline. V dropped 0 bases and J dropped 6 bases, with 7 bases sitting between them. CDR3 region: CASSYSRRDTQYF. In DNA form, the CDR3 reads TGTGCCAGCAGTTACTCCCGACGGGATACGCAGTATTTT.

The rearrangement uses TRBV11-2 and TRBJ2-1; D is ambiguous. The CDR3 sequence is 13 residues long. V was shortened by 8 bases and J by 4 bases, with 12 bases between the two germline ends. Looked up from germline, CDR1 is SGHAT and CDR2 is FQNNGV. The CDR3 sequence is CASGRMAYNEQFF. The CDR3 DNA follows: TGTGCCAGCGGTAGGATGGCTTACAATGAGCAGTTCTTC. The variable domain in full, with the rest retrieved from reference TRBV11-2 and TRBJ2-1, is EAGVAQSPRYKIIEKRQSVAFWCNPISGHATLYWYQQILGQGPKLLIQFQNNGVVDDSQLPKDRFSAERLKGVDSTLKIQPAKLEDSAVYLCASGRMAYNEQFFGPGTRLTVL.

The chain carries TRBV2 and TRBJ1-5; 10 nucleotides agree with TRBD1. Germline V CDR1 and CDR2: SNHLY, FYNNEI. Trimming took 7 bases from V and 1 from J; bases not matched to a gene: 4. The CDR3 totals 15 residues. As DNA, the CDR3 is TGTGCCAGCAAAGACAGGGGGCCGAGCAATCAGCCCCAGCATTTT. Translation gives CASKDRGPSNQPQHF.

The chain joins TRBV10-3 to TRBJ2-3; 11 bases are shared with TRBD2. CDR1 is ENHRY and CDR2 is SYGVKD in the germline V gene. V lost 1 base and J lost 9; bases outside the gene matches: 9. The CDR3 contains 16 residues. This chain's CDR3 is CAISELGTSGRDTQYF. In nucleotides, the CDR3 is TGTGCCATCAGTGAGTTGGGTACTAGCGGGAGAGACACGCAGTATTTT.

The chain uses TRBV28 and TRBJ1-4; D is unclear. This CDR3 has 12 amino acids. V was trimmed by 6 bases and J by 8 bases, leaving 10 bases between them. Germline V gives CDR1 MDHEN, CDR2 SYDVKM. In nucleotides, the CDR3 is TGTGCCAGCAGAGTCGGTGGAGAAAAACTGTTTTTT. Protein sequence: CASRVGGEKLFF. Filled out from reference TRBV28 and TRBJ1-4, the complete variable domain reads DVKVTQSSRYLVKRTGEKVFLECVQDMDHENMFWYRQDPGLGLRLIYFSYDVKMKEKGDIPEGYSVSREKKERFSLILESASTNQTSMYLCASRVGGEKLFFGSGTQLSVL.

The chain has TRBV5-1 and TRBJ2-1; D gene ambiguous. Germline-derived CDR1 and CDR2 are SGHRS and YFSETQ. V was pared by 4 bases and J by 3 bases, with 11 bases between. The CDR3 totals 14 residues. The CDR3 DNA follows: TGCGCCAGCAGCCTGGATGGGTACTACAATGAGCAGTTCTTC. It is translated as CASSLDGYYNEQFF.

The chain recombines TRBV6-1 with TRBJ2-7; the match to TRBD2 covers 10 bases. Germline V gene lookup returns CDR1 MNHNS and CDR2 SASEGT. With 6 bases clipped from V and 3 bases from J, the junction kept 8 bases outside the gene matches. This CDR3 has 15 amino acids. The CDR3 region has the DNA TGTGCCAGCAGGAGCGGACTAGCGGTTTTCTACGAGCAGTACTTC. Translating gives CASRSGLAVFYEQYF.

The rearrangement joins TRBV30 to TRBJ2-2; maybe TRBD2 (5 bases). The CDR3 has 15 residues. The germline gives CDR1 GTSNPN, CDR2 SVGIG (reference sequence). V gave up 3 bases and J gave up 3 bases, with 14 bases separating them. CDR3 nucleotides: TGTGCCTGGAGGATGGGCGGGTGGGACACCGGGGAGCTGTTTTTT. Amino acids: CAWRMGGWDTGELFF.